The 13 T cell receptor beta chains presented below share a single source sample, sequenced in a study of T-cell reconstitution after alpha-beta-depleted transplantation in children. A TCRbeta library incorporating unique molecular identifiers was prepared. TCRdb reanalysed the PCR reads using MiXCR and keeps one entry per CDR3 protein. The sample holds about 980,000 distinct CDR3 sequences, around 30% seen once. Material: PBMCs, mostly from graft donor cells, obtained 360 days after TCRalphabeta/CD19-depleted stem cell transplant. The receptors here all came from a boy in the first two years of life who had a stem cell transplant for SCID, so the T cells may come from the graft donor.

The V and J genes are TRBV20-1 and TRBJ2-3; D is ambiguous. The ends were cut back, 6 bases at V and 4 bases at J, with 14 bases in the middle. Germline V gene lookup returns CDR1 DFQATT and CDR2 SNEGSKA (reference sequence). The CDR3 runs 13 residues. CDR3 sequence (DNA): TGCAGTGCCCGGCAGTTTCAGTCAGATACGCAGTATTTT. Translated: CSARQFQSDTQYF.

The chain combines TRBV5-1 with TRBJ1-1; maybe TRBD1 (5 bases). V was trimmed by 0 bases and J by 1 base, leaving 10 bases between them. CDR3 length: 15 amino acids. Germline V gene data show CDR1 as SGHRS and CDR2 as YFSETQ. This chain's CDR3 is CASSLVVGGNTEAFF. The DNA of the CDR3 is TGCGCCAGCAGCTTGGTGGTTGGGGGGAACACTGAAGCTTTCTTT.

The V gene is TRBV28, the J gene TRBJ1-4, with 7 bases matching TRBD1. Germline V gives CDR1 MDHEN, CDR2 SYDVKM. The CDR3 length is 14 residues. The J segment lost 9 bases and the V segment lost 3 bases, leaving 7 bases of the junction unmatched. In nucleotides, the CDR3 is TGTGCCAGCAGTTTCCGTGGCAGGGGGAAAAAACTGTTTTTT. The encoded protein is CASSFRGRGKKLFF.

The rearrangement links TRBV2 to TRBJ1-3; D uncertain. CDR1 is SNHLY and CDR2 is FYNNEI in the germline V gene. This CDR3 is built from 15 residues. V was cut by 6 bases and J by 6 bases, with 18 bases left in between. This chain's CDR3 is CASSFGVPALNTIYF. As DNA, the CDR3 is TGTGCCAGCAGCTTCGGGGTTCCGGCTTTAAACACCATATATTTT.

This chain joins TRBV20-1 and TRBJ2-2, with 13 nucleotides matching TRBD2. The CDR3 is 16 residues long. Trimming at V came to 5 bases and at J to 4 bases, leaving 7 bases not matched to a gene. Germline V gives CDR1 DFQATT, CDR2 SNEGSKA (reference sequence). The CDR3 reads CSALLAGGPGTGELFF. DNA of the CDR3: TGCAGTGCTTTACTAGCGGGGGGGCCTGGCACCGGGGAGCTGTTTTTT.

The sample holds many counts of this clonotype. The CDR3 bases are TGCGCCAGCAGCTTGATACAGGGAAAGGGGGATACGCAGTATTTT. It is translated as CASSLIQGKGDTQYF. The V call is TRBV5-1, the J call TRBJ2-3, with a tentative D call TRBD1 (6 bases). Deletions cut 1 base from V and 6 bases from J, with 15 bases between. Per germline, CDR1 SGHRS and CDR2 YFSETQ. The CDR3 is 15 amino acids.

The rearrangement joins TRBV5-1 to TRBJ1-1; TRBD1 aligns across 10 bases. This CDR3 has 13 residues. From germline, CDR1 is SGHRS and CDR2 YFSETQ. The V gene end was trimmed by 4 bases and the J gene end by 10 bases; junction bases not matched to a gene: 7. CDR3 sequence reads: CASSPGQGGGAFF. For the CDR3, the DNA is TGCGCCAGCAGCCCTGGACAGGGGGGAGGAGCTTTCTTT.

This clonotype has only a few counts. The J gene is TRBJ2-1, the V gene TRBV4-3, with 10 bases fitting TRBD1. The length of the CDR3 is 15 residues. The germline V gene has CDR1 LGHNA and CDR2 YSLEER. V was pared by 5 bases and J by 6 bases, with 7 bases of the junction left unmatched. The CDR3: CASSRGTGASNEQFF. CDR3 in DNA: TGCGCCAGCAGCAGGGGGACAGGGGCGAGCAATGAGCAGTTCTTC.

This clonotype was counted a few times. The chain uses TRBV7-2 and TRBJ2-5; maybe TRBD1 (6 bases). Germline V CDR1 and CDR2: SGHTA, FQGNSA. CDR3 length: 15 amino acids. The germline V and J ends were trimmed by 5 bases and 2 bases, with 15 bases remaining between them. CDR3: CASSPQQGLQETQYF. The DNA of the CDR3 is TGTGCCAGCAGCCCACAACAGGGCTTACAAGAGACCCAGTACTTC. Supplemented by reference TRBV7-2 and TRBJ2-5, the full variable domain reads GAGVSQSPSNKVTEKGKDVELRCDPISGHTALYWYRQSLGQGLEFLIYFQGNSAPDKSGLPSDRFSAERTGGSVSTLTIQRTQQEDSAVYLCASSPQQGLQETQYFGPGTRLLVL.

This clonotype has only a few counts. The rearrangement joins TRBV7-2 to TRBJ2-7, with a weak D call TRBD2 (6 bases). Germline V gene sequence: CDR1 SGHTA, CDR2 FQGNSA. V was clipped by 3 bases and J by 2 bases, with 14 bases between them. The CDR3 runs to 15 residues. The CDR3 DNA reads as TGTGCCAGCAGCTTGGTTCGGGGGTTACCCTACGAGCAGTACTTC. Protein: CASSLVRGLPYEQYF.

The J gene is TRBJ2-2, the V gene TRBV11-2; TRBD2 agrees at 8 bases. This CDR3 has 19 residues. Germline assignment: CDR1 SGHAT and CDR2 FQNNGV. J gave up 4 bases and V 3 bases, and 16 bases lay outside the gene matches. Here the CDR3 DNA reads TGTGCCAGCAGCTTCAGATACGCGTTTGGGACTAGTATCACCGGGGAGCTGTTTTTT. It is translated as CASSFRYAFGTSITGELFF.

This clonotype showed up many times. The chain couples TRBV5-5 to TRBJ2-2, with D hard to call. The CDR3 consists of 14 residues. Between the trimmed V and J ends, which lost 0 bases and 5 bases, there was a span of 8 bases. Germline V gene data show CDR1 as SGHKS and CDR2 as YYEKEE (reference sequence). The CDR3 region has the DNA TGTGCCAGCAGCTTGGGACCGTCGACCGGGGAGCTGTTTTTT. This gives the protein CASSLGPSTGELFF.

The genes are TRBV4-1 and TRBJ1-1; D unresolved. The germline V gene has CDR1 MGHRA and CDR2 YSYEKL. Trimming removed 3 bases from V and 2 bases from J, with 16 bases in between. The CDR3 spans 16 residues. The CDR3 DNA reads TGCGCCAGCAGCCATAGACATCCTTGGATTAACACTGAAGCTTTCTTT. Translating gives CASSHRHPWINTEAFF.